The entry below describes one TCR beta chain. Germline CDR1 is SQVTM and CDR2 is ANQGSEA. V trimming: 3 bases; J trimming: 7 bases; junction bases outside the gene matches: 4. The CDR3 extends over 12 amino acids. The data derive from a study of blood T cell repertoires in COVID-19. Sequencing used immunoSEQ multiplex PCR; TCRdb keeps in-frame clones, though not all of them. The sample carries more than 50,000 clones, around 67% recorded once. The sample comprised peripheral blood. This sequence joins TRBV29-1 and TRBJ2-5, with 8 bases fitting TRBD2. The receptor was derived from a woman in her seventies with acute or convalescent COVID-19. The CDR3 sequence is CSVDGRGRTQYF. The CDR3 nucleotides read TGCAGCGTTGACGGGAGGGGGAGGACCCAGTACTTC.